This T cell receptor (beta chain) emerged from a study of T cells after yellow fever vaccination. Study-wide results and limits: Post-booster samples contained most primary-vaccination clones (approximately 95% CD4, 70% to 90% CD8).

The CDR3 covers 14 residues. The ends were cut back, 1 base at V and 6 bases at J, with 10 bases in the middle. This clonotype showed up just a few times. No antigen is known for it. Via MiXCR, TCRdb re-called the 5' RACE reads, giving one row per CDR3 protein. Seen here are more than 350,000 distinct CDR3 sequences, 11% observed once, and the top ten hold roughly 18%. The chain employs TRBV12-3 or TRBV12-4 and TRBJ1-5; D uncertain. The sequence was obtained from a man younger than 35 who received the YFV17D yellow fever vaccine. The source material was PBMCs, sampled on the day of the first yellow fever vaccination. The CDR3 DNA reads TGTGCCAGCAGTTTAGATCTGGGTGGTCAGCCCCAGCATTTT. Translation: CASSLDLGGQPQHF.